The 25 T cell receptor beta chains reported below all come from one sample, sequenced in a study of cytotoxic CD8 clonotypes in ibrutinib-treated CLL. Using immunoSEQ multiplex PCR, the repertoire was profiled, and TCRdb retains in-frame clones only, with some absent. This table has approximately 24,000 clones, 78% appearing once. The sample in question was PBMCs, obtained before ibrutinib treatment. These receptors were taken from a human donor with chronic lymphocytic leukemia.

This chain joins TRBV11-2 and TRBJ1-3; D might be TRBD1 (6 bases). The CDR3 is 15 residues long. V was pared by 5 bases and J by 3 bases, with 14 bases between. The germline V gene has CDR1 SGHAT and CDR2 FQNNGV. The CDR3: CASSAAGGRGNTIYF. The CDR3 DNA reads TGTGCCAGCAGCGCCGCCGGGGGCCGTGGAAACACCATATATTTT.

Notes on this clone: Other DNA sequences in this sample translate to the same CDR3. The chain recombines TRBV6-5 with TRBJ1-5; D not certain. V lost 6 bases and J 2 bases, leaving 11 bases between the germline ends. The CDR3 loop spans 14 amino acids. Germline V gene lookup returns CDR1 MNHEY and CDR2 SVGAGI. DNA for the CDR3: TGTGCCAGCAGCCGGGATTCGGGCAATCAGCCCCAGCATTTT. This sequence encodes CASSRDSGNQPQHF.

The chain couples TRBV5-1 to TRBJ2-2, with D uncertain. The germline V and J ends were trimmed by 1 base and 0 bases, with 7 bases remaining between them. The CDR3 loop spans 15 amino acids. CDR1 SGHRS and CDR2 YFSETQ come from the germline V gene. CDR3 in amino acids: CASSLSQTNTGELFF. CDR3 DNA: TGCGCCAGCAGCTTGAGCCAGACGAACACCGGGGAGCTGTTTTTT.

The gene calls are TRBV18 and TRBJ2-3; tentatively, D is TRBD2 (6 bases). Trimming stripped 0 bases from V and 6 bases from J, with 16 bases between. The V gene's germline CDR1 is KGHSH and CDR2 LQKENI. There are 16 residues in the CDR3. In DNA, the CDR3 is TGTGCCAGCTCACCACCGAGAGGAAGTGCGGGGGATACGCAGTATTTT. This gives the protein CASSPPRGSAGDTQYF.

J is TRBJ1-2 and V is TRBV27; 10 bases match TRBD1. The ends lost 5 bases at V and 2 bases at J; junction bases unmatched: 5. The V gene's germline CDR1 is MNHEY and CDR2 SMNVEV (reference sequence). The CDR3 totals 15 residues. CDR3 sequence reads: CASSTRTGGNYGYTF. Here the CDR3 DNA reads TGTGCCAGCAGTACCCGGACAGGGGGGAACTATGGCTACACCTTC.

The V and J genes are TRBV7-6 and TRBJ2-7; 9 nucleotides align to TRBD1. Germline V gene sequence: CDR1 SGHVS, CDR2 FNYEAQ. J was trimmed by 2 bases and V by 1 base; bases with no gene match: 3. The CDR3 runs 15 residues. The CDR3 bases are TGTGCCAGCAGCTTAGGGACAGGGGACGCCTACGAGCAGTACTTC. This translates into CASSLGTGDAYEQYF.

The V gene is TRBV5-1, the J gene TRBJ2-7; weak D call: TRBD2 (6 bases). The CDR3 contains 14 residues. The V end was cut by 0 bases, the J end by 4 bases, with 11 bases between. Germline V lookup: CDR1 SGHRS, CDR2 YFSETQ. CDR3 sequence: CASSLAAEGYEQYF. DNA of the CDR3: TGCGCCAGCAGCTTGGCTGCGGAGGGGTACGAGCAGTACTTC.

This chain uses TRBV5-6 with TRBJ1-2; TRBD1 matches 7 bases. The CDR3 spans 13 residues. V gave up 0 bases and J gave up 8 bases; unmatched junction bases: 4. From germline, CDR1 is SGHDT and CDR2 YYEEEE. The CDR3 DNA follows: TGTGCCAGCAGCTTGGACAGGGGACCGGGCTACACCTTC. This gives the protein CASSLDRGPGYTF.

The chain recombines TRBV27 with TRBJ1-2; no definite D call. Deletions cut 4 bases from V and 2 bases from J, with 8 bases between. The germline V gene encodes CDR1 MNHEY and CDR2 SMNVEV (reference sequence). The length of the CDR3 is 13 residues. The CDR3 reads CASSSGRNYGYTF. The CDR3 region has the DNA TGTGCCAGCAGTTCCGGACGGAACTATGGCTACACCTTC.

The chain uses TRBV11-2 and TRBJ2-2, with a possible D match to TRBD1 (6 bases). Germline V lookup: CDR1 SGHAT, CDR2 FQNNGV. The CDR3 has 15 residues. Trimming removed 5 bases at V and 0 bases at J, with 10 bases between. DNA for the CDR3: TGTGCCAGCAGCCCGGGACAATCGAACACCGGGGAGCTGTTTTTT. This encodes CASSPGQSNTGELFF.

The chain couples TRBV27 to TRBJ2-7; 10 positions match TRBD2. The germline V gene encodes CDR1 MNHEY and CDR2 SMNVEV (reference sequence). There are 16 residues in the CDR3. Unmatched junction bases numbered 10, after V lost 6 bases and J lost 2 bases. CDR3 sequence reads: CASSYLRTSGPYEQYF. The CDR3 bases are TGTGCCAGCAGCTACCTCCGGACTAGCGGACCCTACGAGCAGTACTTC.

The CDR3 is CAWSVLINQGSEQYF. CDR3 DNA: TGTGCCTGGAGTGTATTGATAAACCAGGGTTCCGAGCAGTACTTC. V is TRBV30 and J is TRBJ2-7, with a tentative D call TRBD1 (5 bases). V lost 0 bases and J 6 bases, leaving 18 bases between the germline ends. There are 15 residues in the CDR3. Germline V gene data show CDR1 as GTSNPN and CDR2 as SVGIG (reference sequence).

In its sample, this clone was seen a few times. This chain links TRBV5-4 with TRBJ2-1, with 8 bases fitting TRBD1. Per germline, CDR1 SGHNT and CDR2 YYREEE (reference sequence). The CDR3 loop spans 14 amino acids. V shed 4 bases and J 9 bases; nucleotides not matched to a gene: 9. The CDR3 is CASSTDRGKSEQFF. The DNA for the CDR3 is TGTGCCAGCAGCACCGACAGGGGCAAGAGTGAGCAGTTCTTC. The full variable domain, with the rest looked up from reference TRBV5-4 and TRBJ2-1, is ETGVTQSPTHLIKTRGQQVTLRCSSQSGHNTVSWYQQALGQGPQFIFQYYREEENGRGNFPPRFSGLQFPNYSSELNVNALELDDSALYLCASSTDRGKSEQFFGPGTRLTVL.

The chain joins TRBV5-1 to TRBJ2-2; 13 bases agree with TRBD2. The CDR3 contains 17 residues. Trimming took 4 bases from V and 7 from J; bases not matched to a gene: 10. Germline CDR1 SGHRS, CDR2 YFSETQ. Here the CDR3 reads CASSTGTSGAFFGELFF. Written as DNA, the CDR3 is TGCGCCAGCAGCACCGGGACTAGCGGGGCGTTCTTCGGGGAGCTGTTTTTT.

This clone was seen a few times. This chain links TRBV30 with TRBJ2-1; TRBD2 matches at 12 bases. Losses at the gene ends were 2 bases for V and 4 bases for J; bases not matched to a gene: 6. This CDR3 has 16 amino acids. CDR1 GTSNPN and CDR2 SVGIG come from the germline V gene (reference sequence). This CDR3 reads CAWSLSSGRVYNEQFF. The CDR3 DNA is TGTGCCTGGAGTTTGTCTAGCGGGAGGGTATACAATGAGCAGTTCTTC.

This clone came up a few times. The chain is built from TRBV27 and TRBJ2-2; 16 bases match TRBD2. CDR3 length: 19 amino acids. V was clipped by 10 bases and J by 3 bases; unmatched bases: 14. Germline CDR1 and CDR2: MNHEY and SMNVEV (reference sequence). CDR3: CATTGGTSGRATDTGELFF. The CDR3 nucleotides are TGTGCCACCACCGGGGGGACTAGCGGGAGGGCCACTGACACCGGGGAGCTGTTTTTT.

This clone has a handful of counts. This chain joins TRBV30 and TRBJ1-3; maybe TRBD1 (5 bases). This CDR3 is 12 amino acids long. Germline CDR1 reads GTSNPN; CDR2 reads SVGIG (reference sequence). Trimming pared 4 bases from V and 3 bases from J, leaving 7 bases between. CDR3 sequence (DNA): TGTGCCTGGATAACAGGTGGAAACACCATATATTTT. As protein: CAWITGGNTIYF.

The chain links TRBV5-6 to TRBJ2-1, with TRBD2 matching over 7 bases. V dropped 0 bases and J dropped 9; count of bases not matched to a gene: 3. Germline-derived CDR1 and CDR2 are SGHDT and YYEEEE. This CDR3 is 13 amino acids long. The CDR3 DNA reads TGTGCCAGCAGCTTGGTGACTAGCATTGAGCAGTTCTTC. As protein: CASSLVTSIEQFF.

J is TRBJ2-3 and V is TRBV30; D may be TRBD2 (5 bases). This CDR3 is 16 amino acids long. The V and J ends lost 0 bases and 3 bases respectively, with 16 bases between them. CDR1 and CDR2 (germline): GTSNPN, SVGIG (reference sequence). CDR3 coding DNA: TGTGCCTGGAGTGTTTTTGGAGGCGCCCTAACAGATACGCAGTATTTT. It translates to CAWSVFGGALTDTQYF.

The V call is TRBV7-2, the J call TRBJ1-2; D might be TRBD1 (6 bases). V was trimmed by 1 base and J by 8 bases, leaving 14 bases between them. The CDR3 length is 14 residues. Germline CDR1 and CDR2: SGHTA and FQGNSA. Written as DNA, the CDR3 is TGTGCCAGCAGCTTAGTAGGAGGGGGTGAGGGCTACACCTTC. Protein: CASSLVGGGEGYTF.

The chain joins TRBV5-1 to TRBJ1-2, with TRBD1 identical over 8 bases. V gave up 0 bases and J gave up 5 bases; unmatched junction bases: 9. Germline-derived CDR1 and CDR2 are SGHRS and YFSETQ. The CDR3 covers 16 residues. In DNA, the CDR3 is TGCGCCAGCAGCTTGGGCCGTCGACAGGGGATGTATGGCTACACCTTC. Its protein product is CASSLGRRQGMYGYTF.

The gene calls are TRBV7-3 and TRBJ2-3; D is perhaps TRBD2 (6 bases). Per the germline V gene, CDR1 is SGHTA and CDR2 is FQGTGA. V was shortened by 0 bases and J by 1 base, with 17 bases between the two germline ends. This CDR3 contains 18 residues. CDR3 amino acids: CASSLTVGGGVRTDTQYF. In DNA form, the CDR3 reads TGTGCCAGCAGCTTAACAGTGGGAGGCGGGGTCCGCACAGATACGCAGTATTTT.

This rearrangement joins TRBV5-4 to TRBJ2-6; no firm D call. The ends were cut back, 0 bases at V and 0 bases at J, with 10 bases in the middle. The germline V gene has CDR1 SGHNT and CDR2 YYREEE (reference sequence). The CDR3 length is 17 residues. CDR3 residues: CASSLGGRLSGANVLTF. The CDR3, as DNA: TGTGCCAGCAGCTTGGGCGGACGCCTCTCTGGGGCCAACGTCCTGACTTTC.

The chain couples TRBV18 to TRBJ1-4; TRBD1 is a possible D gene (5 bases). The CDR3 contains 17 residues. Germline CDR1 is KGHSH and CDR2 is LQKENI. Trimming took off 3 bases at V and 5 bases at J, with 19 bases between the two ends. The chain's CDR3 is CASSPTEARADNEKLFF. DNA for the CDR3: TGTGCCAGCTCACCCACCGAGGCCAGGGCTGACAATGAAAAACTGTTTTTT. The full variable domain, in which reference TRBV18 and TRBJ1-4 provide the parts outside the CDR3, is NAGVMQNPRHLVRRRGQEARLRCSPMKGHSHVYWYRQLPEEGLKFMVYLQKENIIDESGMPKERFSAEFPKEGPSILRIQQVVRGDSAAYFCASSPTEARADNEKLFFGSGTQLSVL.

V and J are TRBV29-1 and TRBJ2-3, with 12 bases lining up with TRBD2. V was pared by 2 bases and J by 4 bases, with 4 bases of the junction left unmatched. The CDR3 loop spans 15 amino acids. CDR1 is SQVTM and CDR2 is ANQGSEA in the germline V gene. The CDR3 loop reads CSVESSGRGPDTQYF. The CDR3 DNA is TGCAGCGTTGAATCTAGCGGGAGGGGTCCAGATACGCAGTATTTT.